This T cell receptor beta chain was sequenced during a study of blood T cell repertoires in COVID-19. Study-wide background: COVID-19 samples from acute and convalescent phases originated in the United States, Italy and Spain.

The trim removed 6 bases at V and 7 bases at J, leaving 19 bases unmatched. Germline V CDR1 and CDR2: SNHLY, FYNNEI. The CDR3 consists of 17 residues. Original handling: From reference gene primer amplification, estimates of nucleated cell counts were derived. The table came from immunoSEQ multiplex PCR; TCRdb's copy has only in-frame clones and leaves some out. D and trimming come from the DNA, and the V and J calls and clone size come from that table. The sample consists of around 130,000 clones, around 80% of them appearing once. Sequenced sample: peripheral blood. This TCR derives from a human donor in a cohort sampled during active COVID-19. This chain links TRBV2 with TRBJ2-5; 8 bases map to TRBD2. Here the CDR3 DNA reads TGTGCCAGCAGACCACCCCGGGCTAGCGGGCAAGTGGCGACCCAGTACTTC. This encodes CASRPPRASGQVATQYF.